The entry below gives a single T cell receptor beta chain sequence along with its context. A sample-barcoded 5' primer and a J-beta primer mix were used in a second PCR of about 7 to 12 cycles. Tagging of each cDNA molecule was performed by a template-switch adaptor with 12 random nucleotides. TCRdb passed the 5' RACE reads through MiXCR, listing each CDR3 protein once. The sample lists 1.5 million to 1.8 million distinct CDR3 sequences, approximately 42% occurring once. Trimming cost V 2 bases and J 3 bases, with 22 bases left between them. Germline V gene data show CDR1 as SQVTM and CDR2 as ANQGSEA. This CDR3 has 17 residues. These data originate in a study of blood T cells in healthy people across ages.

The chain is built from TRBV29-1 and TRBJ1-2; D might be TRBD1 (6 bases). Sequenced sample: blood. This clonotype was obtained from a woman aged 18-35 years in good health. The CDR3 loop is CSVERSGTKSPYYGYTF. For the CDR3, the DNA is TGCAGCGTTGAAAGAAGCGGGACAAAGTCCCCTTACTATGGCTACACCTTC.